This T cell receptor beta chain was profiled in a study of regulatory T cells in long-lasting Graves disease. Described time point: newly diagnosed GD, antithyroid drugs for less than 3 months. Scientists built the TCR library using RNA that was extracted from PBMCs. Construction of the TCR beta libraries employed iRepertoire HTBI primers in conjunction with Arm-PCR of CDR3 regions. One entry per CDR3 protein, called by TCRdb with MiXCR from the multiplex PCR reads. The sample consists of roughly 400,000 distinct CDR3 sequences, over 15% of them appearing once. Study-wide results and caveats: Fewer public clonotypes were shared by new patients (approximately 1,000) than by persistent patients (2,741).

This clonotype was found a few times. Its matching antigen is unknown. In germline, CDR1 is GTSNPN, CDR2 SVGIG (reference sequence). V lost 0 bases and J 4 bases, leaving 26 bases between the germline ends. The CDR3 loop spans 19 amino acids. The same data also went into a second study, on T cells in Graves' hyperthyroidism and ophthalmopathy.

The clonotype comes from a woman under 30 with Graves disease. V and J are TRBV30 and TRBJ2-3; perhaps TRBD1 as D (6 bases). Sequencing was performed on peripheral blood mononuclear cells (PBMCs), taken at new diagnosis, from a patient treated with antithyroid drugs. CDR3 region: CAWSVVEAWLPEGADTQYF. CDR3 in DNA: TGTGCCTGGAGTGTTGTCGAGGCGTGGCTACCTGAGGGGGCAGATACGCAGTATTTT.